Listed here is a single T cell receptor beta chain. In this sample, this clonotype turned up once. What antigen it recognizes has not been identified. Base quality data are lacking; no much larger clone is found one base away. The data were taken from a study of post-analysis software for immune sequencing data (dated by TCRdb to between 2015 and 2016). Regarding the complete study: The recorded disease courses included relapsing-remitting, secondary progressive and progressive-relapsing multiple sclerosis, and some patients had no subtype annotation. Patient repertoires were compared against about twelve previously published healthy control repertoires from donors aged about 6 to 26 years. A subset of samples was prepared in parallel using single-end sample barcoding, then pooled and co-amplified after Illumina adapter ligation. General findings and caveats noted by the study authors: When samples were clustered directly using the F measure, samples prepared in the same batch co-clustered strongly, which prompted a batch-effect correction. Multiple sclerosis patients had significantly lower normalized Chao1 diversity than controls, a result that suggests substantial peripheral T-cell clonal expansion. The control group was slightly older than the multiple sclerosis patient group. Patients showed significantly higher frequencies than controls for about five TRBV segments, among them TRBV5-6, TRBV5-1 and TRBV20-1.

The CDR3 goes from the cysteine to the phenylalanine over 16 residues. Just CDR3 DNA is preserved here, 48 bases in frame from base 1. Trimmed from V: 5 bases; trimmed from J: 6 bases; junction bases lacking a gene match: 13. The germline V gene (reference sequence) specifies MNHNY as CDR1 and SVGAGI as CDR2. To demonstrate the VDJtools post-analysis software, TCR beta repertoires were profiled from the peripheral blood of about 13 young patients with multiple sclerosis. The multiple sclerosis patients were children and adolescents between 6 and 15 years of age. The library was obtained by PCR. The sequencer listed for this sample is Illumina HiSeq 2500. To reduce PCR and sequencing biases, unique molecular identifiers were incorporated into the TCR beta cDNA libraries. Per 1 to 10 million input T cells, 500,000 or so cDNA molecules were obtained, such that each molecule approximated one T cell. The same protocol used for the earlier healthy control dataset was applied to prepare and sequence the patient libraries. Within a given batch, samples were prepared together, multiplexed and sequenced on the same HiSeq lane. The study's processing was this. Raw barcoded reads were processed with MIGEC, discarding single-read molecular identifier groups before consensus assembly and CDR3 extraction. Clonotype tables were post-analysed with VDJtools, and diversity was normalized by down-sampling all datasets to the smallest sample size. Repertoire overlap clustering matched CDR3 amino acid but not nucleotide sequences to correct batch-related cross-sample contamination. TCRdb trimmed public reads at Q25 via fastp, called clones via MiXCR and kept in-frame beta chains. CDR3 protein sequences are deduplicated, and each keeps its most common genes and DNA. The V and J calls were determined by TCRdb, not by the authors. The sample table contains about 540,000 distinct CDR3 sequences; only one count was recorded for approximately 31% of them. The ten largest clones add up to under 7% of the sample.

This receptor was obtained from a girl younger than 18 with multiple sclerosis. The chain links TRBV6-6 with TRBJ1-2, with 9 central nucleotides matching TRBD1. The sample comprised blood. The CDR3 has the sequence CASSRPATGGRDGYTF. The sequenced DNA: TGTGCCAGCAGTCGTCCGGCGACAGGGGGACGGGATGGCTACACCTTC.